The 18 T cell receptor beta chains below come from one sample, sequenced in a study of cytomegalovirus exposure and HLA in healthy donors. The PCR ran on 60 Vbeta and 13 Jbeta primers. The assay was immunoSEQ multiplex PCR, and TCRdb's table has in-frame clones only and misses some. The sample holds fewer than 85,000 clones. The sequencing sample was made of PBMCs. These TCRs come from a female donor in good health and CMV-seropositive.

This chain uses TRBV5-1 with TRBJ1-6; perhaps TRBD1 as D (5 bases). The germline CDR1 and CDR2 sequences are SGHRS and YFSETQ. The CDR3 runs 16 residues. V was pared by 0 bases and J by 10 bases, with 17 bases between. This CDR3 reads CASSLGTPDGGSPLHF. For the CDR3, the DNA is TGCGCCAGCAGCTTGGGTACGCCGGACGGGGGGTCACCCCTCCACTTT.

The V gene is TRBV29-1, the J gene TRBJ2-3; D may be TRBD2 (5 bases). Germline V gene lookup returns CDR1 SQVTM and CDR2 ANQGSEA. This CDR3 region has 12 residues. V was shortened by 6 bases and J by 2 bases, with 9 bases between the two germline ends. CDR3 DNA sequence: TGCAGCGTCGAGGGCATCACAGATACGCAGTATTTT. Translated: CSVEGITDTQYF.

J is TRBJ1-2 and V is TRBV28, with D hard to call. Trimming cost V 4 bases and J 7 bases, with 10 bases left between them. The CDR3 runs to 12 residues. Germline assignment: CDR1 MDHEN and CDR2 SYDVKM. The CDR3 DNA sequence: TGTGCCAGCAGTTCCAGGCCGGTTGGCTACACCTTC. Protein product: CASSSRPVGYTF.

The V gene is TRBV6-5, the J gene TRBJ2-3; 7 positions agree with TRBD2. Per the germline V gene, CDR1 is MNHEY and CDR2 is SVGAGI. The CDR3 totals 16 residues. The junction had 7 bases not matched to a gene; V was cut back by 0 bases and J by 4 bases. As DNA, the CDR3 is TGTGCCAGCAGTTACTCGACTAGCAGGGTAGCAGATACGCAGTATTTT. It codes for CASSYSTSRVADTQYF.

The chain employs TRBV19 and TRBJ1-5, with 7 bases lining up with TRBD1. Trimming removed 6 bases from V and 2 bases from J; junction bases left unmatched: 1. Germline loops: CDR1 LNHDA, CDR2 SQIVND (reference sequence). The CDR3 contains 13 residues. The DNA for the CDR3 is TGTGCCAGTAGAACAGGGGGCAATCAGCCCCAGCATTTT. Encoded protein: CASRTGGNQPQHF.

V usage is TRBV19 and J usage is TRBJ2-3; D gene ambiguous. Deletions cut 3 bases from V and 7 bases from J, with 5 bases between. The V gene's germline CDR1 is LNHDA and CDR2 SQIVND (reference sequence). The CDR3 totals 11 residues. CDR3 in amino acids: CASSISYTQYF. In DNA form, the CDR3 reads TGTGCCAGTAGTATCTCTTATACGCAGTATTTT.

This chain joins TRBV19 and TRBJ2-6; 8 nucleotides agree with TRBD1. V was clipped by 5 bases and J by 1 base; unmatched bases: 4. This CDR3 has 16 residues. CDR1 and CDR2 (germline): LNHDA, SQIVND (reference sequence). CDR3 amino acids: CASSETGGSGANVLTF. The CDR3 region has the DNA TGTGCCAGTAGTGAAACAGGGGGTTCTGGGGCCAACGTCCTGACTTTC. Complete variable domain (other parts from reference TRBV19 and TRBJ2-6): DGGITQSPKYLFRKEGQNVTLSCEQNLNHDAMYWYRQDPGQGLRLIYYSQIVNDFQKGDIAEGYSVSREKKESFPLTVTSAQKNPTAFYLCASSETGGSGANVLTFGAGSRLTVL.

The chain employs TRBV4-2 and TRBJ2-5, with TRBD1 matching over 9 bases. Germline V gives CDR1 LGHNA, CDR2 YNFKEQ. V gave up 2 bases and J gave up 2 bases; unmatched junction bases: 3. CDR3 length: 15 amino acids. CDR3 loop: CASSQMGQGQETQYF. Here the CDR3 DNA reads TGTGCCAGCAGCCAAATGGGACAGGGACAAGAGACCCAGTACTTC.

As concerns this clone: The same CDR3 also results from other DNA sequences found in this sample. The V call is TRBV4-2, the J call TRBJ2-6; D might be TRBD2 (7 bases). V lost 0 bases and J 4 bases, leaving 13 bases between the germline ends. CDR1 LGHNA and CDR2 YNFKEQ come from the germline V gene. The CDR3 covers 17 residues. The CDR3 reads CASSQDWGGAGANVLTF. DNA of the CDR3: TGTGCCAGCAGCCAAGATTGGGGGGGCGCGGGGGCCAACGTCCTGACTTTC.

This rearrangement joins TRBV20-1 to TRBJ2-7; D gene uncertain. The CDR3 spans 11 residues. Trimming stripped 3 bases from V and 4 bases from J, with 7 bases between. Germline CDR1 is DFQATT and CDR2 is SNEGSKA (reference sequence). CDR3: CSASAPYEQYF. CDR3 nucleotides: TGCAGTGCTAGCGCGCCTTACGAGCAGTACTTC.

The J gene is TRBJ2-5, the V gene TRBV4-1; 11 nucleotides line up with TRBD2. With V trimmed by 3 bases and J by 4 bases, 4 bases remained unmatched. The CDR3 is made up of 15 amino acids. Germline values: CDR1 MGHRA, CDR2 YSYEKL. CDR3 nucleotide sequence: TGCGCCAGCAGCCAGGCTAGCGGGGGGCTAGAGACCCAGTACTTC. This codes for CASSQASGGLETQYF.

Concerning this clone itself: At one end, the junction sequence differs from germline, possibly due to a read error. The rearrangement uses TRBV4-1 and TRBJ2-1; D is perhaps TRBD2 (6 bases). The CDR3 covers 16 residues. Germline assignment: CDR1 MGHRA and CDR2 YSYEKL. The CDR3 reads CASSQGLSRSDNEQFF. CDR3 coding DNA: TGCGCCAGCAGCCAGGGACTCTCACGCTCCGACAATGAGCAGTTCTTC.

The chain couples TRBV7-8 to TRBJ2-7; D possibly corresponds to TRBD1 (6 bases). In germline, CDR1 is SGHVS, CDR2 FQNEAQ. V lost 1 base and J 0 bases, leaving 13 bases between the germline ends. The CDR3 runs 16 residues. The CDR3 DNA reads TGTGCCAGCAGCTTAGGTATGGGGGCCGCCTCCTACGAGCAGTACTTC. This sequence encodes CASSLGMGAASYEQYF.

As DNA, the CDR3 is TGTGCCAGCAGTTACTCGACACTGTCTGGGGCCAACGTCCTGACTTTC. As protein: CASSYSTLSGANVLTF. This sequence joins TRBV6-5 and TRBJ2-6; D remains unclear. CDR3 length: 16 amino acids. Germline V gives CDR1 MNHEY, CDR2 SVGAGI. V was clipped by 0 bases and J by 1 base, with 7 bases between them.

This chain connects TRBV5-1 to TRBJ2-1; 7 positions agree with TRBD1. Germline-derived CDR1 and CDR2 are SGHRS and YFSETQ. The V segment lost 4 bases and the J segment 3 bases; nucleotides outside the gene matches: 4. The CDR3 contains 14 residues. The CDR3 loop reads CASSPGQFYNEQFF. As DNA, the CDR3 is TGCGCCAGCAGCCCGGGACAGTTCTACAATGAGCAGTTCTTC.

V is TRBV5-1 and J is TRBJ1-5; 7 bases fit TRBD1. Germline-derived CDR1 and CDR2 are SGHRS and YFSETQ. Losses at the gene ends were 0 bases for V and 4 bases for J; bases not matched to a gene: 1. This CDR3 comprises 14 residues. The CDR3 nucleotides read TGCGCCAGCAGCTTGGAGGGGGCGAATCAGCCCCAGCATTTT. It is translated as CASSLEGANQPQHF.

The chain carries TRBV19 and TRBJ2-7; no reliable D call. This CDR3 spans 15 amino acids. Deletions cut 1 base from V and 2 bases from J, with 12 bases between. The germline CDR1 and CDR2 sequences are LNHDA and SQIVND (reference sequence). The CDR3 nucleotides are TGTGCCAGTAGTATAGCAGGCCTCACCGCCTACGAGCAGTACTTC. It encodes CASSIAGLTAYEQYF.

This sequence joins TRBV4-3 and TRBJ2-5, with TRBD2 matching over 8 bases. The CDR3 has 17 residues. Germline CDR1 reads LGHNA; CDR2 reads YSLEER. The V and J ends lost 8 bases and 1 base, in that order; junction bases with no gene match: 15. In nucleotides, the CDR3 is TGCGCCAGCTCTCCTGGTAACGGGGGGGCCCTCCAAGAGACCCAGTACTTC. It yields the protein CASSPGNGGALQETQYF.